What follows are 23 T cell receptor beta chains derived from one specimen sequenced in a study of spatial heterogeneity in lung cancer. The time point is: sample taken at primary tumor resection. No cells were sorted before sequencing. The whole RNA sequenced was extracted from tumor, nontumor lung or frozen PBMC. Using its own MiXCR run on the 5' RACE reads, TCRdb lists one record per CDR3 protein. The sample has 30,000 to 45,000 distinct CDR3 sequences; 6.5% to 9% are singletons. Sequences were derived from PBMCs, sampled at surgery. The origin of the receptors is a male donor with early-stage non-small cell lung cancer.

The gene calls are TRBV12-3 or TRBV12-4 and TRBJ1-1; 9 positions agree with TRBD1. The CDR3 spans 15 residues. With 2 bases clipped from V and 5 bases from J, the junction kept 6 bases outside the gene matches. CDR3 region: CASSLTTGGRTEAFF. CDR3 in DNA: TGTGCCAGCAGTTTAACGACAGGGGGACGTACTGAAGCTTTCTTT.

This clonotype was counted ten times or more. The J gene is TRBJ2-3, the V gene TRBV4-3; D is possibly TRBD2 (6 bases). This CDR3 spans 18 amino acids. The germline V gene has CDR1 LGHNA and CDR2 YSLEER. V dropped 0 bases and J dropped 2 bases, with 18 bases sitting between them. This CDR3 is CASSQDLSGTDYTDTQYF. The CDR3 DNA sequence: TGCGCCAGCAGCCAAGATCTAAGTGGGACTGATTACACAGATACGCAGTATTTT.

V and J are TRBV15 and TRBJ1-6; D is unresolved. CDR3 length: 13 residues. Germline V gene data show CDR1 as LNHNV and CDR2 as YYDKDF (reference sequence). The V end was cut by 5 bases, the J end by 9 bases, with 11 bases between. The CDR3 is CATSLSAGSPLHF. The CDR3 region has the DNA TGTGCCACCAGCCTATCAGCGGGTTCACCCCTCCACTTT.

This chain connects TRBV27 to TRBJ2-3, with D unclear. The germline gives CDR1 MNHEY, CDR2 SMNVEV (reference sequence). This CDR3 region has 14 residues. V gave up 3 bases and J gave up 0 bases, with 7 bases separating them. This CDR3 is CASSFYDSTDTQYF. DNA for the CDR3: TGTGCCAGCAGTTTCTATGACAGCACAGATACGCAGTATTTT.

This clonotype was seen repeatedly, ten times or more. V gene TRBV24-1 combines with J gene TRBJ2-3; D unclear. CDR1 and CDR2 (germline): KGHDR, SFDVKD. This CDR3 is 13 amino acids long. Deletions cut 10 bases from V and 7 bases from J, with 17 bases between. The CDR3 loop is CATGMRGINTQYF. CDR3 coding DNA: TGTGCCACAGGGATGCGTGGGATTAATACGCAGTATTTT.

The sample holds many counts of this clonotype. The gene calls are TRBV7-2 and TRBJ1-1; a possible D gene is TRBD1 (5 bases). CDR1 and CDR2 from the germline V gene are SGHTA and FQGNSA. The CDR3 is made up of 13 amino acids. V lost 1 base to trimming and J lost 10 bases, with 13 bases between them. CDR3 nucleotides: TGTGCCAGCAGCTTAGTTCTAGCCGGGGGAGCTTTCTTT. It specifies CASSLVLAGGAFF.

In DNA, the CDR3 is TGTGCCAGCAGCTTAAGAGTCGCAGAGACCCAGTACTTC. Translating it yields CASSLRVAETQYF. The chain combines TRBV7-3 with TRBJ2-5; no definite D call. The CDR3 runs to 13 residues. CDR1 is SGHTA, CDR2 FQGTGA, per germline. The V gene lost 1 base and the J gene lost 4 bases, with 7 bases spanning the gap.

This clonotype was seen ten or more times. The DNA for the CDR3 is TGCAGTGCTATCACCAGGGGGCTTACTAATGAAAAACTGTTTTTT. This codes for CSAITRGLTNEKLFF. The rearrangement uses TRBV20-1 and TRBJ1-4; 8 nucleotides agree with TRBD1. CDR1 and CDR2 from the germline V gene are DFQATT and SNEGSKA (reference sequence). V shed 4 bases, J shed 2 bases, and the junction held 6 bases outside the gene matches. The CDR3 is 15 residues long.

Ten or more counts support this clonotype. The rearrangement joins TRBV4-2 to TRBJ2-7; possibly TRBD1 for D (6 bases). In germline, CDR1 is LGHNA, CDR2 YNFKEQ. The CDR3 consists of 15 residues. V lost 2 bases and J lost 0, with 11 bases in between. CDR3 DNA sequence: TGTGCCAGCAGCCAACCCGGACAGAGCTCCTACGAGCAGTACTTC. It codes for CASSQPGQSSYEQYF.

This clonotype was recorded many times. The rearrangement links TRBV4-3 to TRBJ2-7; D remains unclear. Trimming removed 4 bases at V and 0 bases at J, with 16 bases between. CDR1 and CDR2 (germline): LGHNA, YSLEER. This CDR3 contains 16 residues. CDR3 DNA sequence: TGCGCCAGCAGCCCTAAGGGTGCAGAGAGCTCCTACGAGCAGTACTTC. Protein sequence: CASSPKGAESSYEQYF.

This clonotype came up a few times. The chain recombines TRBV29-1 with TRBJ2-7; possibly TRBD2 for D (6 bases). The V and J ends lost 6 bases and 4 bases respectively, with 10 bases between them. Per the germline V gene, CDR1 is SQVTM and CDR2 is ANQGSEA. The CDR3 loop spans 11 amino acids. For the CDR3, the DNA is TGCAGCGTAGGACTATTTTACGAGCAGTACGTC. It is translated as CSVGLFYEQYV.

The CDR3 sequence: CASSETRGRGSYGYTF. In DNA form, the CDR3 reads TGTGCCAGCAGCGAGACCCGGGGGAGAGGTAGCTATGGCTACACCTTC. The chain carries TRBV7-9 and TRBJ1-2; TRBD1 is a possible D gene (5 bases). Trimming took off 5 bases at V and 4 bases at J, with 20 bases between the two ends. CDR3 length equals 16 residues. Germline lookup yields CDR1 SEHNR and CDR2 FQNEAQ (reference sequence).

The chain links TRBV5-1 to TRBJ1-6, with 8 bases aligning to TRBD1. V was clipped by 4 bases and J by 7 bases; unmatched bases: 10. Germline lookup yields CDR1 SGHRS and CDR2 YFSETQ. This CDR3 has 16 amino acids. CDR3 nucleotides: TGCGCCAGCAGCCCTGACAGGGGAGGAATCAATTCACCCCTCCACTTT. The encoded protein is CASSPDRGGINSPLHF. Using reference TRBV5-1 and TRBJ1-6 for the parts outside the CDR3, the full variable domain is KAGVTQTPRYLIKTRGQQVTLSCSPISGHRSVSWYQQTPGQGLQFLFEYFSETQRNKGNFPGRFSGRQFSNSRSEMNVSTLELGDSALYLCASSPDRGGINSPLHFGNGTRLTVT.

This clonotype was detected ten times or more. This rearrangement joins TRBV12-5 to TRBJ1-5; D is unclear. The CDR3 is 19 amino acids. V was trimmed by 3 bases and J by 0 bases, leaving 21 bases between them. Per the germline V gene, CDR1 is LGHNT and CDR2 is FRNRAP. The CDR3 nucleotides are TGTGCTAGTGGTTTCTATTCGACACTTTCATCCTATAGCAATCAGCCCCAGCATTTT. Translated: CASGFYSTLSSYSNQPQHF.

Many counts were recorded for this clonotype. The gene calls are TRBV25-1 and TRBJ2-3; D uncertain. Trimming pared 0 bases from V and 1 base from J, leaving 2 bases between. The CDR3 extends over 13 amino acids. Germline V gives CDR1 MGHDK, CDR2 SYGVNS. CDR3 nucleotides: TGTGCCAGCAGTGAATATCGCACAGATACGCAGTATTTT. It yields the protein CASSEYRTDTQYF.

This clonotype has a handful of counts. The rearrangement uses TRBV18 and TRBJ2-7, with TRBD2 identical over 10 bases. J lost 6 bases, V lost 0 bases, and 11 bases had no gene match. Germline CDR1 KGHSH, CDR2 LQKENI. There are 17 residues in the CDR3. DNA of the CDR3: TGTGCCAGCTCACCACCGGGGAGCGGGGGGGCCTTCGGCGAGCAGTACTTC. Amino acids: CASSPPGSGGAFGEQYF. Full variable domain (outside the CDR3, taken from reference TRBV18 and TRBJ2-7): NAGVMQNPRHLVRRRGQEARLRCSPMKGHSHVYWYRQLPEEGLKFMVYLQKENIIDESGMPKERFSAEFPKEGPSILRIQQVVRGDSAAYFCASSPPGSGGAFGEQYFGPGTRLTVT.

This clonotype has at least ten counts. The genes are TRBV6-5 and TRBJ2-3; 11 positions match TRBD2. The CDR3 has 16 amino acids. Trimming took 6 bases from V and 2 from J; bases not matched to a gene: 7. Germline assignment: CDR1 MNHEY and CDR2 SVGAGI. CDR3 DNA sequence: TGTGCCAGCAGCCACGGACTAGCGGGTATCACAGATACGCAGTATTTT. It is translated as CASSHGLAGITDTQYF.

As DNA, the CDR3 is TGTGCCAGCCTGAGACAGGGGGCAGATACGCAGTATTTT. Its translation is CASLRQGADTQYF. The V and J genes are TRBV6-1 and TRBJ2-3; TRBD1 matches 9 bases. The CDR3 has 13 amino acids. The germline CDR1 and CDR2 sequences are MNHNS and SASEGT. Germline trimming cut 8 bases from V and 4 bases from J; bases unmatched to any gene: 4.

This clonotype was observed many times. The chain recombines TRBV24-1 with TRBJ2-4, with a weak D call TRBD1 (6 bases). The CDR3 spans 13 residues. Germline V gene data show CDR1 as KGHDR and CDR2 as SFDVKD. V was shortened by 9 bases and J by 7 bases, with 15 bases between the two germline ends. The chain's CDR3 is CATGGEGINIQYF. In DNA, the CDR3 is TGTGCCACCGGGGGCGAGGGGATCAACATTCAGTACTTC.

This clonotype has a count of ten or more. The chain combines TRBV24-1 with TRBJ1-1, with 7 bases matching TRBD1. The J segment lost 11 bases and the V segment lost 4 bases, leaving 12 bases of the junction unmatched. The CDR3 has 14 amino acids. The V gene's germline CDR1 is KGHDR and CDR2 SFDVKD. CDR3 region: CATSEATGFDGAFF. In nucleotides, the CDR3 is TGTGCCACCAGTGAGGCGACAGGGTTTGACGGGGCTTTCTTT.

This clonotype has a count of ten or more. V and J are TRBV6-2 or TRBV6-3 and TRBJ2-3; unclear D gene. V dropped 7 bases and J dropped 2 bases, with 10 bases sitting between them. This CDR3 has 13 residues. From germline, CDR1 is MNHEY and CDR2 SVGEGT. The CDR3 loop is CASTPDNTDTQYF. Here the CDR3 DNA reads TGTGCCAGCACCCCTGACAACACAGATACGCAGTATTTT.

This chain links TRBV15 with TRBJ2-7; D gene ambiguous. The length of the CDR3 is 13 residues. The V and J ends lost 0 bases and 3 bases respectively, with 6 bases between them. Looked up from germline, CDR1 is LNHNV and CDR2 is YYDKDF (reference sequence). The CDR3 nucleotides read TGTGCCACCAGCAGAGATCTGTACTACGAGCAGTACGTC. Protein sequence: CATSRDLYYEQYV.

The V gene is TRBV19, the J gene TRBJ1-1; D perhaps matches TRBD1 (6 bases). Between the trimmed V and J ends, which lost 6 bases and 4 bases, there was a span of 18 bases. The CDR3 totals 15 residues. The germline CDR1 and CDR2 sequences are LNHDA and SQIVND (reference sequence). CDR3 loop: CASRSEGGRSTEAFF. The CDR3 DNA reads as TGTGCCAGTAGATCCGAGGGGGGGCGCAGCACTGAAGCTTTCTTT.